This record looks at one T cell receptor beta chain sequence and its context. What it recognizes is unknown. This sample was included in a study of shared clonotypes between healthy human individuals. Study observations and caveats: A reduction in generation probabilities was seen for non-shared clonotypes relative to those shared by all four donors. The genetic and exposure-history diversity represented was limited by few donors.

The CDR3 has 13 amino acids. Germline loops: CDR1 MNHEY, CDR2 SMNVEV (reference sequence). Trimming cost V 5 bases and J 7 bases; bases outside gene matches: 6. The authors loaded 200 ng DNA, some 32,000 T cell genomes, into sorted-subset replicate PCRs. Clones were read by immunoSEQ multiplex PCR, and TCRdb kept only the in-frame ones, dropping some. The sample carries 650,000 to 700,000 clones, about 90% recorded once. This sequence joins TRBV27 and TRBJ1-1, with 8 nucleotides matching TRBD1. The TCR comes from a man between 18 and 35 years old in good health. Some clones in this sample may be carry-over from other donors' samples. The specimen sequenced was memory CD8+ T cells from PBMCs. The subset here: CD45RO+ cells pooled with CCR7-negative TemRA cells. The CDR3: CASSQDRDYEAFF. The CDR3 DNA follows: TGTGCCAGCAGTCAGGACAGGGACTATGAAGCTTTCTTT.